Below are 30 T cell receptor beta chains sequenced from a single sample in a study of shared clonotypes between healthy human individuals. Assay: immunoSEQ multiplex PCR; the TCRdb copy retains only in-frame clones and omits some. Counted here are more than 2,000,000 clones, over 85% occurring once; the ten biggest clones make up about 0.13%. Material for sequencing was naive CD4+ T cells sorted from blood. Subset described: CD45RA+ positively selected. The receptors were gathered from a man aged 18 to 29 in good health.

The V and J genes are TRBV6-1 and TRBJ2-7; 14 bases are shared with TRBD2. Trimming cost V 9 bases and J 4 bases; bases outside gene matches: 5. Germline V gene sequence: CDR1 MNHNS, CDR2 SASEGT. This CDR3 is 14 amino acids long. The CDR3 DNA sequence: TGTGCCAGTGACGGGACTAGCGGGAGATACGAGCAGTACTTC. This codes for CASDGTSGRYEQYF.

The chain links TRBV9 to TRBJ2-1; 10 nucleotides line up with TRBD2. Germline assignment: CDR1 SGDLS and CDR2 YYNGEE. The CDR3 length is 15 residues. V gave up 4 bases and J gave up 5 bases; unmatched junction bases: 6. CDR3 nucleotides: TGTGCCAGCAGCCCAGCGGGAGGGCCTAACAATGAGCAGTTCTTC. This encodes CASSPAGGPNNEQFF.

CDR3 DNA sequence: TGTGCCAGCACGACAAAGAACTATGGCTACACCTTC. The encoded protein is CASTTKNYGYTF. The chain has TRBV2 and TRBJ1-2; D is unclear. The germline gives CDR1 SNHLY, CDR2 FYNNEI. The CDR3 has 12 amino acids. The germline V and J ends were trimmed by 7 bases and 2 bases, with 8 bases remaining between them.

The chain couples TRBV4-1 to TRBJ2-1; 10 bases fit TRBD2. From germline, CDR1 is MGHRA and CDR2 YSYEKL. This CDR3 comprises 16 residues. With 0 bases clipped from V and 7 bases from J, the junction kept 6 bases outside the gene matches. CDR3 protein: CASSQERTSGWNEQFF. DNA for the CDR3: TGCGCCAGCAGCCAAGAAAGGACTAGCGGCTGGAATGAGCAGTTCTTC.

This rearrangement joins TRBV5-1 to TRBJ2-5; maybe TRBD1 (5 bases). Germline CDR1 reads SGHRS; CDR2 reads YFSETQ. The CDR3 extends over 14 amino acids. V was cut by 4 bases and J by 1 base, with 11 bases left in between. The CDR3 DNA sequence: TGCGCCAGCAGCACAAGACAGATCCAAGAGACCCAGTACTTC. The encoded protein is CASSTRQIQETQYF.

This clone was seen just once. The V gene is TRBV7-2, the J gene TRBJ2-5; D uncertain. CDR1 and CDR2 from the germline V gene are SGHTA and FQGNSA. CDR3 length: 13 residues. Trimming shortened V by 8 bases and J by 1 base, and 11 bases separated the two germline ends. DNA of the CDR3: TGTGCCAGCTCCTTTTTTATCCAAGAGACCCAGTACTTC. Translation: CASSFFIQETQYF.

V is TRBV6-4 and J is TRBJ2-3; 9 nucleotides line up with TRBD2. The CDR3 runs to 17 residues. Germline V gene lookup returns CDR1 MRHNA and CDR2 SNTAGT. V was pared by 2 bases and J by 2 bases, with 8 bases of the junction left unmatched. This CDR3 reads CASSDAGGGAYTDTQYF. The CDR3 coding sequence is TGTGCCAGCAGTGACGCGGGCGGGGGGGCATACACAGATACGCAGTATTTT.

The J gene is TRBJ1-5, the V gene TRBV30; TRBD1 is a possible D gene (6 bases). CDR1 and CDR2 (germline): GTSNPN, SVGIG (reference sequence). V was shortened by 3 bases and J by 0 bases, with 9 bases between the two germline ends. The CDR3 runs to 14 residues. CDR3 sequence reads: CAWREGGSNQPQHF. CDR3 coding DNA: TGTGCCTGGAGAGAGGGGGGTAGCAATCAGCCCCAGCATTTT.

The chain links TRBV25-1 to TRBJ1-3; D is unclear. Deletions cut 2 bases from V and 0 bases from J, with 8 bases between. This CDR3 has 15 residues. The germline V gene encodes CDR1 MGHDK and CDR2 SYGVNS. The CDR3 is CASSEQLNSGNTIYF. The CDR3 DNA reads as TGTGCCAGCAGTGAACAGCTAAACTCTGGAAACACCATATATTTT.

V usage is TRBV18 and J usage is TRBJ2-7; D not certain. The germline CDR1 and CDR2 sequences are KGHSH and LQKENI. This CDR3 region has 13 residues. Trimming cost V 5 bases and J 4 bases, with 12 bases left between them. The CDR3 bases are TGTGCCAGCTCATATGGGCGTAAGTACGAGCAGTACTTC. Translation: CASSYGRKYEQYF.

Concerning this clone: At the DNA level, this CDR3 is encoded by other sequences in the same sample as well. The chain links TRBV28 to TRBJ2-2; D is uncertain. Germline assignment: CDR1 MDHEN and CDR2 SYDVKM. With 1 base removed from V and 6 bases from J, the gap between germline ends came to 3 bases. This CDR3 has 12 residues. CDR3 bases: TGTGCCAGCAGTTTATTGGCCGGGGAGCTGTTTTTT. This gives the protein CASSLLAGELFF.

The chain links TRBV7-9 to TRBJ2-7; TRBD2 matches 7 bases. Trimming removed 9 bases from V and 2 bases from J; junction bases left unmatched: 10. CDR3 length: 14 residues. Germline V gene sequence: CDR1 SEHNR, CDR2 FQNEAQ (reference sequence). DNA of the CDR3: TGTGCCAGTTCGGGCCTAGCGGAGACCTACGAGCAGTACTTC. This translates into CASSGLAETYEQYF.

The rearrangement links TRBV4-1 to TRBJ2-7; D unclear. V gave up 1 base and J gave up 6 bases, with 4 bases separating them. The CDR3 is 11 residues long. Germline CDR1 MGHRA, CDR2 YSYEKL. CDR3 coding DNA: TGCGCCAGCAGCCAAGCTAGCGAGCAGTACTTC. Protein: CASSQASEQYF.

The chain recombines TRBV5-1 with TRBJ2-1; the match to TRBD2 covers 10 bases. CDR1 and CDR2 (germline): SGHRS, YFSETQ. The CDR3 covers 16 residues. The J segment lost 4 bases and the V segment lost 0 bases, leaving 4 bases of the junction unmatched. CDR3 DNA sequence: TGCGCCAGCAGCTTGGAGGGACTAGCGCCTTACAATGAGCAGTTCTTC. Its protein is CASSLEGLAPYNEQFF.

Turning to this clone: In the same sample, other DNA sequences code for this CDR3. CDR3 sequence: CASSLDRSQETQYF. The CDR3 coding sequence is TGTGCCAGCAGCTTAGACCGCAGCCAAGAGACCCAGTACTTC. The V and J genes are TRBV7-8 and TRBJ2-5; D remains ambiguous. Germline-derived CDR1 and CDR2 are SGHVS and FQNEAQ. This CDR3 comprises 14 residues. Trimming took off 1 base at V and 1 base at J, with 7 bases between the two ends.

This CDR3 reads CASSVPPSGNTIYF. CDR3 DNA sequence: TGTGCCAGCAGTGTCCCCCCCAGCGGAAACACCATATATTTT. The chain has TRBV6-1 and TRBJ1-3; D not resolved. The CDR3 extends over 14 amino acids. V lost 4 bases to trimming and J lost 4 bases, with 11 bases between them. Germline CDR1 and CDR2: MNHNS and SASEGT.

In DNA, the CDR3 is TGTGCCAGCAGCTTTCAACCGGGACAGGGTTACGAGCAGTACTTC. Translation gives CASSFQPGQGYEQYF. The rearrangement links TRBV11-1 to TRBJ2-7; 9 bases are shared with TRBD1. Germline V gene lookup returns CDR1 SGHAT and CDR2 FQDESV (reference sequence). The trim removed 3 bases at V and 4 bases at J, leaving 7 bases unmatched. The CDR3 is 15 residues long.

V is TRBV27 and J is TRBJ2-7; 7 nucleotides match TRBD2. CDR1 MNHEY and CDR2 SMNVEV come from the germline V gene (reference sequence). The CDR3 spans 16 residues. Trimming removed 2 bases from V and 1 base from J; junction bases left unmatched: 8. CDR3: CASSLKAVAGSYEQYF. The CDR3 coding sequence is TGTGCCAGCAGTTTAAAGGCAGTAGCGGGTTCCTACGAGCAGTACTTC.

This chain connects TRBV10-3 to TRBJ1-3; perhaps TRBD1 as D (5 bases). The germline V and J ends were trimmed by 5 bases and 2 bases, with 13 bases remaining between them. Per the germline V gene, CDR1 is ENHRY and CDR2 is SYGVKD. CDR3 length: 15 amino acids. CDR3 in amino acids: CAISPGGNTGNTIYF. CDR3 DNA sequence: TGTGCCATCAGTCCCGGGGGGAATACTGGAAACACCATATATTTT.

The chain has TRBV28 and TRBJ1-2, with a tentative D call TRBD1 (6 bases). Germline assignment: CDR1 MDHEN and CDR2 SYDVKM. CDR3 size: 16 residues. Between the trimmed V and J ends, which lost 3 bases and 4 bases, there was a span of 18 bases. The CDR3 spells CASSLGGGGLSYGYTF. In DNA, the CDR3 is TGTGCCAGCAGTTTGGGAGGGGGAGGGCTTAGCTATGGCTACACCTTC.

The rearrangement uses TRBV7-9 and TRBJ2-5, with D possibly being TRBD1 (6 bases). Germline lookup yields CDR1 SEHNR and CDR2 FQNEAQ (reference sequence). This CDR3 has 15 residues. Trimming removed 5 bases at V and 3 bases at J, with 16 bases between. The CDR3 is CASSDRQDLKETQYF. The CDR3 DNA reads as TGTGCCAGCAGCGATCGACAGGATCTTAAAGAGACCCAGTACTTC.

This rearrangement joins TRBV18 to TRBJ2-3; tentative D call: TRBD2 (5 bases). The CDR3 consists of 14 residues. Germline-derived CDR1 and CDR2 are KGHSH and LQKENI. V was shortened by 3 bases and J by 8 bases, with 15 bases between the two germline ends. The CDR3 reads CASSPPGAGGTQYF. DNA for the CDR3: TGTGCCAGCTCACCTCCGGGTGCAGGAGGTACGCAGTATTTT.

The chain employs TRBV21-1 and TRBJ2-2; the table's D call of TRBD2 was not tested on the DNA. TRBV21-1 is tagged as a pseudogene. The CDR3 runs 16 residues. The CDR3 is CASSPKEVIQAGELFF. The CDR3 coding sequence is TGTGCCAGCAGCCCCAAGGAGGTGATCCAAGCCGGGGAGCTGTTTTTT.

The chain has TRBV4-1 and TRBJ2-7; 9 nucleotides align to TRBD2. The V segment lost 2 bases and the J segment 3 bases; nucleotides outside the gene matches: 14. The CDR3 totals 18 residues. Germline lookup yields CDR1 MGHRA and CDR2 YSYEKL. Here the CDR3 DNA reads TGCGCCAGCAGCCAAAGGACCGGCGGGGGGGATTCCGGCTACGAGCAGTACTTC. This translates into CASSQRTGGGDSGYEQYF.

This chain connects TRBV19 to TRBJ2-5; D could derive from TRBD1 or TRBD2 (5 bases each). The CDR3 has 13 amino acids. V was clipped by 5 bases and J by 5 bases, with 12 bases between them. The germline gives CDR1 LNHDA, CDR2 SQIVND (reference sequence). CDR3 protein: CASSWGIGETQYF. The CDR3 DNA reads as TGTGCCAGTAGTTGGGGGATCGGGGAGACCCAGTACTTC. The full variable domain, rest sourced from reference TRBV19 and TRBJ2-5, is DGGITQSPKYLFRKEGQNVTLSCEQNLNHDAMYWYRQDPGQGLRLIYYSQIVNDFQKGDIAEGYSVSREKKESFPLTVTSAQKNPTAFYLCASSWGIGETQYFGPGTRLLVL.

This clone was seen a single time. The V call is TRBV2, the J call TRBJ2-5, with 10 positions matching TRBD2. Looked up from germline, CDR1 is SNHLY and CDR2 is FYNNEI. The junction had 16 bases not matched to a gene; V was cut back by 2 bases and J by 4 bases. This CDR3 is 19 amino acids long. CDR3 amino acids: CASSEMVLAGDIAGETQYF. The CDR3 bases are TGTGCCAGCAGTGAAATGGTGCTAGCGGGGGACATTGCGGGAGAGACCCAGTACTTC. The full variable domain, its missing parts supplied by reference TRBV2 and TRBJ2-5, is EPEVTQTPSHQVTQMGQEVILRCVPISNHLYFYWYRQILGQKVEFLVSFYNNEISEKSEIFDDQFSVERPDGSNFTLKIRSTKLEDSAMYFCASSEMVLAGDIAGETQYFGPGTRLLVL.

This chain links TRBV5-1 with TRBJ2-7; 8 bases map to TRBD1. J was trimmed by 1 base and V by 8 bases; bases with no gene match: 5. The CDR3 covers 13 residues. The germline CDR1 and CDR2 sequences are SGHRS and YFSETQ. The CDR3 is CARGQDPSYEQYF. CDR3 nucleotides: TGCGCCAGGGGACAGGACCCTTCCTACGAGCAGTACTTC.

The chain couples TRBV7-2 to TRBJ2-1; TRBD2 aligns across 9 bases. The germline V gene has CDR1 SGHTA and CDR2 FQGNSA. The CDR3 covers 15 residues. V shed 5 bases, J shed 5 bases, and the junction held 7 bases outside the gene matches. The CDR3 DNA is TGTGCCAGCAGCCTCGAGCGGGGGGCTCACAATGAGCAGTTCTTC. It translates to CASSLERGAHNEQFF.

A single count supports this clone. The chain has TRBV4-3 and TRBJ2-1; TRBD2 agrees at 7 bases. Germline V lookup: CDR1 LGHNA, CDR2 YSLEER. The CDR3 loop spans 16 amino acids. J gave up 8 bases and V 0 bases, and 10 bases lay outside the gene matches. The DNA of the CDR3 is TGCGCCAGCAGCCAAGATCCCGGACTAGTGGGGGATGAGCAGTTCTTC. It specifies CASSQDPGLVGDEQFF.

The sample holds one count of this clone. CDR3 in DNA: TGTGCCAGCAGCTTAACCTTCGAGGCACCCTACAATGAGCAGTTCTTC. It is translated as CASSLTFEAPYNEQFF. The chain is built from TRBV7-3 and TRBJ2-1; unclear D gene. Germline CDR1 is SGHTA and CDR2 is FQGTGA. V was shortened by 0 bases and J by 2 bases, with 11 bases between the two germline ends. CDR3 length: 16 amino acids. The entire variable domain, with the rest obtained from reference TRBV7-3 and TRBJ2-1, is as follows: GAGVSQTPSNKVTEKGKYVELRCDPISGHTALYWYRQSLGQGPEFLIYFQGTGAADDSGLPNDRFFAVRPEGSVSTLKIQRTERGDSAVYLCASSLTFEAPYNEQFFGPGTRLTVL.